This is a list of T cell receptor beta chains from one sample in a study of identical twins. One entry per CDR3 protein results from TCRdb running MiXCR on the 5' RACE reads. Of some 240,000 distinct CDR3 sequences listed, around 8.8% are singletons. This sample was also put to use in a study of yellow fever vaccine responses in identical twins.

Sequenced sample: CD8+ T cells sorted from blood. These receptors came from a woman aged 18-29 years in good health. CDR3s include the opening cysteine and the closing phenylalanine or tryptophan. The D gene is left open where the match is weak. Part of the rows lack a size; the others show once, few, many or a class for expanded clones.

d_gene	v_gene	j_gene	abundance	CDR3nt	CDR3aa
.	TRBV7-9	TRBJ2-2	many	TGTGCCAGCAGCTTAGCCCCAACCGGGGAGCTGTTTTTT	CASSLAPTGELFF
.	TRBV24-1	TRBJ2-1	few	TGTGCCACCGGAGGGGGGGGGCCCTACAATGAGCAGTTCTTC	CATGGGGPYNEQFF
TRBD1	TRBV29-1	TRBJ2-7	few	TGCAGCGTTTGGGGACAGGGTTCGCACGAGCAGTACTTC	CSVWGQGSHEQYF
.	TRBV7-2	TRBJ2-3	few	TGTGCCAGCAGCTTAGGGGCCTCACCTAGCACAGATACGCAGTATTTT	CASSLGASPSTDTQYF
TRBD2	TRBV4-3	TRBJ2-1	.	TGCGCCAGCAGCTTGGGGACTAGCGGGAGTTTAGATGAGCAGTTCTTC	CASSLGTSGSLDEQFF
TRBD1	TRBV4-3	TRBJ2-7	few	TGCGCCAGCTCCCAGGGACAGGGGGCGTGGGAGCAGTACTTC	CASSQGQGAWEQYF
.	TRBV6-5	TRBJ1-6	.	TGTGCCAGCAGTTACGGGGTCGGCAGGGCCAATTCACCCCTCCACTTT	CASSYGVGRANSPLHF
.	TRBV4-3	TRBJ2-7	many	TGCGCCAGCAGCCAAGATCTGGAGGGGGGCTACGAGCAGTACTTC	CASSQDLEGGYEQYF
TRBD2	TRBV9	TRBJ2-1	many	TGTGCCAGCAGCTCTAGCGGGGGGTTGCACTTCTTC	CASSSSGGLHFF
TRBD1	TRBV7-9	TRBJ2-7	many	TGTGCCAGCAGCTCCCGGGACAGCTCCTACGAGCAGTACTTC	CASSSRDSSYEQYF
.	TRBV5-1	TRBJ1-1	few	TGCGCCAGCAGCTTTTGGCAGGATGCTGAAGCTTTCTTT	CASSFWQDAEAFF
.	TRBV15	TRBJ1-1	.	TGTGCCACCAGCAGATCCCCCTCGATGAACACTGAAGCTTTCTTT	CATSRSPSMNTEAFF
.	TRBV11-2	TRBJ2-7	.	TGTGCCAGCAGCCCCCCGGGGCCGATAGCCTCCGAGCAGTACTTC	CASSPPGPIASEQYF
.	TRBV7-9	TRBJ2-7	.	TGTGCCAGCGGCCATCCCGGAGTTTACGAGCAGTACTTC	CASGHPGVYEQYF
TRBD1	TRBV7-3	TRBJ2-5	few	TGTGCCAGCAGCTTAGAGGGGACAGGGGCGGGAGGACAAGAGACCCAGTACTTC	CASSLEGTGAGGQETQYF
.	TRBV6-5	TRBJ2-7	.	TGTGCCAGCAGTTCCTCACCAGGCCCCTACGAGCAGTACTTC	CASSSSPGPYEQYF
TRBD2	TRBV2	TRBJ2-2	.	TGTGCCAGCAGTGGCAAACCGGGACTAGCTAGGAACACCGGGGAGCTGTTTTTT	CASSGKPGLARNTGELFF
.	TRBV28	TRBJ2-7	few	TGTGCCACCGCGGACCCCTACGAGCAGTACTTC	CATADPYEQYF
TRBD2	TRBV20-1	TRBJ2-1	.	TGCAGTGCTAGGGATGTAGCGGGGGGGCCGGATGAGCAGTTCTTC	CSARDVAGGPDEQFF
.	TRBV27	TRBJ2-4	.	TGTGCCAGCAGTTCCGCGGGCGGGGTGGCCAAAAACATTCAGTACTTC	CASSSAGGVAKNIQYF
TRBD1	TRBV12-3/TRBV12-4	TRBJ1-3	many	TGTGCCAGCACCGCCGGACAGGGGAGAAACACCATATATTTT	CASTAGQGRNTIYF
.	TRBV4-3	TRBJ2-7	few	TGCGCCAGCAGCCAAGAGGGGGGAATCCGGGACGTAGCCTACGAGCAGTACTTC	CASSQEGGIRDVAYEQYF
.	TRBV29-1	TRBJ1-5	many	TGCAGCGTTGATGGGGGGGATAGCAATCAGCCCCAGCATTTT	CSVDGGDSNQPQHF
.	TRBV3-1	TRBJ2-6	many	TGTGCCAGCAGCCGACCATCCTCTGGGGCCAACGTCCTGACTTTC	CASSRPSSGANVLTF
.	TRBV4-3	TRBJ2-3	.	TGCGCCAGCAGCCAGGATTATCGGGGACCAGATACGCAGTATTTT	CASSQDYRGPDTQYF
TRBD2	TRBV20-1	TRBJ2-7	few	TGCAGTGCTAGAGATTCAGCGGGAGGGCGACACGAGCAGTACTTC	CSARDSAGGRHEQYF
TRBD1	TRBV5-1	TRBJ1-1	many	TGCGCCAGCAGCCCAATGACAGGGTTGTCTTTCTTT	CASSPMTGLSFF
TRBD2	TRBV29-1	TRBJ2-1	medium-sized	TGCAGCGGAGGGACTAGCGTCTACAATGAGCAGTTCTTC	CSGGTSVYNEQFF
.	TRBV12-3/TRBV12-4	TRBJ2-1	many	TGTGCCAGCAGGACCCGGAGCAGCAATGAGCAGTTCTTC	CASRTRSSNEQFF
.	TRBV7-2	TRBJ2-7	many	TGTGCCAGCAGCTTTCCCGGGAGCGGATACGAGCAGTACTTC	CASSFPGSGYEQYF
.	TRBV10-3	TRBJ2-5	many	TGTGCCATCATTCGGGACCCCGAGGGACTGAAGGAGACCCAGTACTTC	CAIIRDPEGLKETQYF
TRBD2	TRBV7-9	TRBJ2-1	few	TGTGCCAGCAGCTTAGTGGGACTACCCTACAATGAGCAGTTCTTC	CASSLVGLPYNEQFF
TRBD2	TRBV12-3/TRBV12-4	TRBJ2-7	many	TGTGCCAGCAGTTTAGATGGACTAGCGGGAGTCGATCCGCAGTACTTC	CASSLDGLAGVDPQYF
TRBD1	TRBV12-3/TRBV12-4	TRBJ1-1	many	TGTGCCAGCAGCATCGGGACAGGTTATGTAGCTTTCTTT	CASSIGTGYVAFF
TRBD2	TRBV20-1	TRBJ2-1	many	TGCAGTGCTCCCCCCGGGACTAGCGAGATCAATGAGCAGTTCTTC	CSAPPGTSEINEQFF
TRBD2	TRBV11-2	TRBJ2-7	.	TGTGCCAGCAGCTTAAAAAAGCGGGGGGTACACGAGCAGTACTTC	CASSLKKRGVHEQYF
TRBD2	TRBV4-1	TRBJ2-5	few	TGCGCCAGCAGCCAAGAGGGGCCTAGCGGGGCCCCCTGGGAGACCCAGTACTTC	CASSQEGPSGAPWETQYF
.	TRBV7-8	TRBJ2-7	.	TGTGCCAGCAGCTTTAACATCAGGGACGAGCAGTACTTC	CASSFNIRDEQYF
.	TRBV7-3	TRBJ2-1	few	TGTGCCAGCAGCCCAGGCCCGGGGCCCTACAATGAGCAGTTCTTC	CASSPGPGPYNEQFF
.	TRBV7-9	TRBJ2-3	many	TGTGCCAGCAGCCCCAGGGGGGTAGATACGCAGTATTTT	CASSPRGVDTQYF
TRBD1	TRBV20-1	TRBJ2-7	.	TGCAGTGCTAGCGGGGACAGAGTCTACGAGCAGTACTTC	CSASGDRVYEQYF
TRBD1	TRBV29-1	TRBJ2-7	few	TGCAGCGTTCAAGGATGGACAGGCGGCTACGAGCAGTACTTC	CSVQGWTGGYEQYF
.	TRBV6-1	TRBJ2-1	few	TGTGCCAGCAGTGAGGTCCAGGGAAATGAGCAGTTCTTC	CASSEVQGNEQFF
TRBD1	TRBV20-1	TRBJ2-1	many	TGCAGTGCTAGAGACCGGGACAGGATTTACAATGAGCAGTTCTTC	CSARDRDRIYNEQFF
.	TRBV29-1	TRBJ2-5	many	TGCAGCGTTGAGGGTATAGACCGGGAAGAGACCCAGTACTTC	CSVEGIDREETQYF
.	TRBV4-3	TRBJ2-2	.	TGCGCCAGCAGCCAAGATCTAGGGGGGACTAACACCGGGGAGCTGTTTTTT	CASSQDLGGTNTGELFF
.	TRBV12-5	TRBJ1-1	few	TGTGCTAGTGGTATGGGTGGGGCGGGCACTGAAGCTTTCTTT	CASGMGGAGTEAFF
.	TRBV15	TRBJ1-5	few	TGTGCCACCAGCAGTGCGGACGGAGGGGTTCTTAGCAATCAGCCCCAGCATTTT	CATSSADGGVLSNQPQHF
TRBD2	TRBV6-4	TRBJ2-1	many	TGTGCCAGCAGTGACTCGGGAGGGTACAATGAGCAGTTCTTC	CASSDSGGYNEQFF
.	TRBV4-1	TRBJ1-2	.	TGCGCCAGCAGCCAAGAGATCAGGCCCGGGTATGGCTACACCTTC	CASSQEIRPGYGYTF
TRBD2	TRBV4-1	TRBJ2-7	few	TGCGCCAGCATGGGTCGCGCGGGAGAGTCCTACGAGCAGTACTTC	CASMGRAGESYEQYF
TRBD2	TRBV28	TRBJ2-7	.	TGTGCCAGCAGTCTCCCTCGGACTAGCGGGGACTCCTACGAGCAGTACTTC	CASSLPRTSGDSYEQYF
.	TRBV4-3	TRBJ2-1	.	TGCGCCAGCAGCCAAATAGCGGAAAGCTCCTACAATGAGCAGTTCTTC	CASSQIAESSYNEQFF
TRBD2	TRBV6-5	TRBJ2-1	.	TGTGCCAGCAGTTACTCATTAGCGGGGGGGTTGGGTGAGCAGTTCTTC	CASSYSLAGGLGEQFF
TRBD1	TRBV12-3/TRBV12-4	TRBJ1-2	.	TGTGCCAGCAGTCTACGGGACAGAAATTATGGCTACACCTTC	CASSLRDRNYGYTF